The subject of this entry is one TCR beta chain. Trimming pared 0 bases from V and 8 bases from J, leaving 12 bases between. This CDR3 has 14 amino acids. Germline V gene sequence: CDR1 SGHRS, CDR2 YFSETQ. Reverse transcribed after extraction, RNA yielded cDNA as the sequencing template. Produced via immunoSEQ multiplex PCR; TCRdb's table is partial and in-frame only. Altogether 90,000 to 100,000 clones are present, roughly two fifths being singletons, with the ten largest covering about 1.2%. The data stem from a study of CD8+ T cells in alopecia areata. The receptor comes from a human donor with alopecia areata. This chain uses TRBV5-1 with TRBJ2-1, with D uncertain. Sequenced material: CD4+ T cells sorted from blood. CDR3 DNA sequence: TGCGCCAGCAGCTTGGGCGCCAGTAGTGATGAGCAGTTCTTC. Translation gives CASSLGASSDEQFF.